These 24 T cell receptor beta chains were all obtained from the same sample, sequenced in a study of blood T cell repertoires in COVID-19. The assay was immunoSEQ multiplex PCR, and TCRdb's table has in-frame clones only and misses some. The sample consists of about 150,000 clones, 79% of them appearing once. Sequenced: peripheral blood. The receptor source for this set is a woman in her seventies with COVID-19, enrolled during active disease.

The CDR3 bases are TGTGCCAGTAGTATATCAGGGTACACTGAAGCTTTCTTT. Translation gives CASSISGYTEAFF. The rearrangement joins TRBV19 to TRBJ1-1; TRBD1 is a possible D gene (5 bases). The CDR3 runs 13 residues. Trimming stripped 2 bases from V and 3 bases from J, with 7 bases between. The germline gives CDR1 LNHDA, CDR2 SQIVND (reference sequence). Using reference TRBV19 and TRBJ1-1 for the parts outside the CDR3, the full variable domain is DGGITQSPKYLFRKEGQNVTLSCEQNLNHDAMYWYRQDPGQGLRLIYYSQIVNDFQKGDIAEGYSVSREKKESFPLTVTSAQKNPTAFYLCASSISGYTEAFFGQGTRLTVV.

The J gene is TRBJ2-1, the V gene TRBV5-1, with D tentatively TRBD2 (5 bases). CDR1 is SGHRS, CDR2 YFSETQ, per germline. This CDR3 is built from 19 residues. With 1 base removed from V and 0 bases from J, the gap between germline ends came to 20 bases. CDR3 in amino acids: CASSLSGRSIQVSYNEQFF. The CDR3 nucleotides read TGCGCCAGCAGCTTGTCGGGAAGAAGTATCCAGGTCTCCTACAATGAGCAGTTCTTC.

The V gene is TRBV24-1, the J gene TRBJ2-5, with D perhaps TRBD2 (7 bases). V was pared by 9 bases and J by 5 bases, with 15 bases between. The length of the CDR3 is 13 residues. The germline V gene has CDR1 KGHDR and CDR2 SFDVKD. CDR3 protein: CATGGAGLETQYF. The CDR3 DNA is TGTGCCACCGGGGGGGCTGGGTTGGAGACCCAGTACTTC.

The gene calls are TRBV5-1 and TRBJ2-7; 7 nucleotides match TRBD1. Trimming removed 6 bases from V and 3 bases from J; junction bases left unmatched: 12. The CDR3 totals 15 residues. The germline V gene has CDR1 SGHRS and CDR2 YFSETQ. CDR3 DNA sequence: TGCGCCAGCACCCTGGGGTCAGGGGGTATCTACGAGCAGTACTTC. It specifies CASTLGSGGIYEQYF. Filled out from reference TRBV5-1 and TRBJ2-7, the complete variable domain reads KAGVTQTPRYLIKTRGQQVTLSCSPISGHRSVSWYQQTPGQGLQFLFEYFSETQRNKGNFPGRFSGRQFSNSRSEMNVSTLELGDSALYLCASTLGSGGIYEQYFGPGTRLTVT.

V and J are TRBV27 and TRBJ1-3; TRBD1 agrees at 7 bases. V lost 4 bases and J lost 3; bases outside the gene matches: 3. The CDR3 has 14 amino acids. The germline V gene has CDR1 MNHEY and CDR2 SMNVEV (reference sequence). The DNA for the CDR3 is TGTGCCAGCAGTTCTGCAGGGGGTGGAAACACCATATATTTT. Protein product: CASSSAGGGNTIYF.

This chain links TRBV5-1 with TRBJ1-2, with D unclear. CDR3 size: 13 residues. The V end lost 4 bases, the J end lost 7 bases, and 14 bases lay between the germline ends. The germline V gene has CDR1 SGHRS and CDR2 YFSETQ. CDR3 nucleotide sequence: TGCGCCAGCAGCGCCCCTGGCGGGGTTGGCTACACCTTC. Amino acid sequence: CASSAPGGVGYTF.

In this sample, this clone turned up a few times. Written as DNA, the CDR3 is TGTGCCAGCAGCGTAGAGGCGGGCTCTGGAAACACCATATATTTT. Translating gives CASSVEAGSGNTIYF. The V gene is TRBV9, the J gene TRBJ1-3, with unresolved D. CDR1 is SGDLS, CDR2 YYNGEE, per germline. Trimming removed 0 bases from V and 0 bases from J, with 7 bases in between. This CDR3 comprises 15 residues. Together with reference TRBV9 and TRBJ1-3, the CDR3 gives the full variable domain: DSGVTQTPKHLITATGQRVTLRCSPRSGDLSVYWYQQSLDQGLQFLIQYYNGEERAKGNILERFSAQQFPDLHSELNLSSLELGDSALYFCASSVEAGSGNTIYFGEGSWLTVV.

The V call is TRBV5-1, the J call TRBJ2-2, with D possibly matching TRBD1 (5 bases). From germline, CDR1 is SGHRS and CDR2 YFSETQ. The CDR3 length is 20 residues. With 4 bases removed from V and 3 bases from J, the gap between germline ends came to 28 bases. CDR3 protein: CASSGKAQTQGVGYTGELFF. CDR3 nucleotides: TGCGCCAGCAGCGGAAAGGCACAGACTCAAGGGGTCGGTTACACCGGGGAGCTGTTTTTT. Using reference TRBV5-1 and TRBJ2-2 for the parts outside the CDR3, the full variable domain is KAGVTQTPRYLIKTRGQQVTLSCSPISGHRSVSWYQQTPGQGLQFLFEYFSETQRNKGNFPGRFSGRQFSNSRSEMNVSTLELGDSALYLCASSGKAQTQGVGYTGELFFGEGSRLTVL.

The chain carries TRBV5-4 and TRBJ2-5, with D unresolved. This CDR3 has 13 residues. V was pared by 3 bases and J by 4 bases, with 10 bases between. Per the germline V gene, CDR1 is SGHNT and CDR2 is YYREEE (reference sequence). The CDR3 sequence is CASSWPPGETQYF. CDR3 DNA: TGTGCCAGCAGCTGGCCCCCTGGAGAGACCCAGTACTTC.

V usage is TRBV10-2 and J usage is TRBJ1-1; D unclear. Per the germline V gene, CDR1 is WSHSY and CDR2 is SAAADI. The CDR3 has 13 residues. The V gene lost 0 bases and the J gene lost 7 bases, with 9 bases spanning the gap. CDR3 nucleotide sequence: TGCGCCAGCAGTGAGTCGTACAGTAATGAAGCTTTCTTT. Encoded protein: CASSESYSNEAFF.

The V call is TRBV6-5, the J call TRBJ2-7, with 11 nucleotides matching TRBD1. The V and J ends lost 5 bases and 0 bases, in that order; junction bases with no gene match: 3. The V gene's germline CDR1 is MNHEY and CDR2 SVGAGI. CDR3 length: 15 amino acids. CDR3 sequence reads: CASSHGTGGSYEQYF. The CDR3 nucleotides read TGTGCCAGCAGTCATGGGACAGGGGGCTCCTACGAGCAGTACTTC.

The chain employs TRBV27 and TRBJ2-7; D is possibly TRBD1 (6 bases). The germline V and J ends were trimmed by 0 bases and 4 bases, with 22 bases remaining between them. The CDR3 totals 18 residues. CDR1 MNHEY and CDR2 SMNVEV come from the germline V gene (reference sequence). CDR3 in amino acids: CASSLSTFSKAQGYEQYF. CDR3 DNA sequence: TGTGCCAGCAGTTTATCGACGTTTTCAAAGGCCCAGGGGTACGAGCAGTACTTC.

The chain employs TRBV6-5 and TRBJ1-1; TRBD1 is a possible D gene (5 bases). This CDR3 has 16 amino acids. V was cut by 0 bases and J by 4 bases, with 15 bases left in between. CDR1 is MNHEY, CDR2 SVGAGI, per germline. The DNA for the CDR3 is TGTGCCAGCAGTTACTCAGACCCAGGCGGGGGCACTGAAGCTTTCTTT. This encodes CASSYSDPGGGTEAFF.

This clone has only a few counts. CDR3 loop: CASSSSLTEAFF. The CDR3 DNA reads as TGTGCCAGCAGTTCCTCCCTCACTGAAGCTTTCTTT. The V gene is TRBV12-3 or TRBV12-4, the J gene TRBJ1-1; D is unclear. This CDR3 is built from 12 residues. V dropped 4 bases and J dropped 4 bases, with 7 bases sitting between them.

The CDR3 DNA sequence: TGTGCCAGCAGTCGTTCTGTATCCGGGGAGCTGTTTTTT. It specifies CASSRSVSGELFF. This rearrangement joins TRBV6-5 to TRBJ2-2; D not certain. CDR3 size: 13 residues. Trimming stripped 5 bases from V and 6 bases from J, with 10 bases between. CDR1 is MNHEY, CDR2 SVGAGI, per germline.

J is TRBJ2-1 and V is TRBV5-1, with 9 bases lining up with TRBD1. The V segment lost 4 bases and the J segment 7 bases; nucleotides outside the gene matches: 6. The CDR3 is 14 amino acids. Germline loops: CDR1 SGHRS, CDR2 YFSETQ. CDR3 nucleotide sequence: TGCGCCAGCAGCCGTGGTGACAGGGGGAATGAGCAGTTCTTC. Translated, it gives CASSRGDRGNEQFF.

Only one count was recorded for this clone. A junction boundary mismatches the germline segment, possibly from a read error. The rearrangement uses TRBV5-4 and TRBJ2-7; D may be TRBD2 (5 bases). The germline V gene has CDR1 SGHNT and CDR2 YYREEE (reference sequence). CDR3 length: 15 residues. The CDR3, as DNA: TGTGCCAGCAGCTTGGCCGGAGGAGGCTCCTACGGGCAGTACTTC. Protein product: CASSLAGGGSYGQYF.

This clone appeared a single time. The chain recombines TRBV7-2 with TRBJ2-5, with TRBD2 matching 9 bases. The junction had 15 bases not matched to a gene; V was cut back by 2 bases and J by 5 bases. The germline V gene has CDR1 SGHTA and CDR2 FQGNSA. The CDR3 is 18 amino acids. CDR3 sequence (DNA): TGTGCCAGCAGCTTATCGGGCGGGGGGGTATTAATCGGTGAGACCCAGTACTTC. Protein sequence: CASSLSGGGVLIGETQYF.

The chain carries TRBV25-1 and TRBJ2-7, with 8 bases matching TRBD1. The CDR3 length is 15 residues. Germline CDR1 reads MGHDK; CDR2 reads SYGVNS. V shed 4 bases, J shed 4 bases, and the junction held 9 bases outside the gene matches. The CDR3 DNA sequence: TGTGCCAGCAGTGCCGCCGGGACAGGACGATACGAGCAGTACTTC. Translated, it gives CASSAAGTGRYEQYF.

The chain couples TRBV6-4 to TRBJ2-3; 9 positions agree with TRBD2. V trimming: 3 bases; J trimming: 4 bases; junction bases outside the gene matches: 8. Germline V lookup: CDR1 MRHNA, CDR2 SNTAGT. The CDR3 consists of 16 residues. CDR3 sequence: CASSESGGGASDTQYF. DNA for the CDR3: TGTGCCAGCAGTGAATCGGGCGGGGGGGCCTCAGATACGCAGTATTTT.

This clone was observed a single time. The chain employs TRBV11-3 and TRBJ2-2; the D gene is possibly TRBD1 (6 bases). The CDR3 extends over 15 amino acids. V was cut by 3 bases and J by 5 bases, with 13 bases left in between. The germline CDR1 and CDR2 sequences are SGHNT and YENEEA. CDR3 sequence reads: CASSFLTGQTGELFF. The CDR3 DNA reads TGTGCCAGCAGCTTCCTCACAGGGCAGACCGGGGAGCTGTTTTTT.

CDR3 sequence reads: CAWSTPTGRYYGYTF. DNA for the CDR3: TGTGCCTGGAGTACCCCGACAGGGCGATACTATGGCTACACCTTC. The rearrangement links TRBV30 to TRBJ1-2; 7 nucleotides line up with TRBD1. The CDR3 totals 15 residues. The V gene's germline CDR1 is GTSNPN and CDR2 SVGIG (reference sequence). After removal of 2 bases from V and 3 bases from J, the junction contained 9 bases not matched to a gene.

This chain links TRBV19 with TRBJ2-7; D perhaps matches TRBD1 (6 bases). The CDR3 runs 14 residues. Trimming shortened V by 5 bases and J by 7 bases, and 18 bases separated the two germline ends. In germline, CDR1 is LNHDA, CDR2 SQIVND (reference sequence). In DNA form, the CDR3 reads TGTGCCAGTAGTGCCGGGACAAACCGCGAGGAGCAGTACTTC. It translates to CASSAGTNREEQYF.

The genes are TRBV27 and TRBJ1-1; no definite D call. The CDR3 has 14 residues. V was trimmed by 4 bases and J by 6 bases, leaving 15 bases between them. Germline CDR1 reads MNHEY; CDR2 reads SMNVEV (reference sequence). The CDR3 loop reads CASSSTPEGSEAFF. The CDR3 nucleotides read TGTGCCAGCAGTTCCACCCCCGAGGGCTCTGAAGCTTTCTTT.